One and the same sample provided the 24 T cell receptor beta chains below, sequenced in a study of T cell repertoires in cytomegalovirus infection. Their cognate antigens are unknown. TCRdb reprocessed the reads with MiXCR, giving one entry per CDR3 protein. The sample lists fewer than 1,000,000 distinct CDR3 sequences; around 31% were seen once. Sequenced here: cultured CD8+ T cells from PBMCs, sampled from culture after CMV antigen stimulation. The receptors come from a human donor in good health (CMV status not recorded). Some clones in this sample may be carry-over from other donors' samples.

J is TRBJ1-5 and V is TRBV28; D may be TRBD1 (6 bases). There are 13 residues in the CDR3. Trimming pared 3 bases from V and 6 bases from J, leaving 9 bases between. Germline V gene data show CDR1 as MDHEN and CDR2 as SYDVKM. DNA for the CDR3: TGTGCCAGCAGTTTCGAGGGGGGTCAGCCCCAGCATTTT. This translates into CASSFEGGQPQHF.

This clonotype has a handful of counts. The chain joins TRBV10-3 to TRBJ2-7; either TRBD1 or TRBD2 may fit D (5 bases each). Germline CDR1 is ENHRY and CDR2 is SYGVKD. With 0 bases removed from V and 1 base from J, the gap between germline ends came to 22 bases. CDR3 size: 19 residues. The CDR3 sequence: CAISESTGYPPWGSYEQYV. Here the CDR3 DNA reads TGTGCCATCAGTGAGTCGACGGGCTACCCTCCCTGGGGGTCCTACGAGCAGTACGTC.

In the case of this clonotype: The junction departs from the called germline gene at one end, perhaps through a read error. The gene calls are TRBV5-3 and TRBJ2-1, with 14 nucleotides matching TRBD2. TRBV5-3 is an ORF, and what it does is uncertain. The CDR3 runs to 15 residues. The CDR3 loop is CASIQTSGGVDERFF. CDR3 nucleotides: TGTGCCAGCATCCAGACTAGCGGGGGGGTAGATGAGCGGTTCTTC.

The chain couples TRBV11-3 to TRBJ1-5; no definite D call. The CDR3 has 15 amino acids. Trimming removed 1 base from V and 3 bases from J, with 10 bases in between. Germline CDR1 SGHNT, CDR2 YENEEA. CDR3 in DNA: TGTGCCAGCAGCTTAGGGAACAGAATCAATCAGCCCCAGCATTTT. Translating gives CASSLGNRINQPQHF.

The sample holds many counts of this clonotype. The chain combines TRBV12-3 or TRBV12-4 with TRBJ1-2; possibly TRBD1 for D (5 bases). The ends were cut back, 5 bases at V and 4 bases at J, with 14 bases in the middle. This CDR3 has 14 residues. The CDR3 nucleotides read TGTGCCAGCAGTCCTGGGGCAGACGGCTATGGCTACACCTTC. Amino acids: CASSPGADGYGYTF.

V is TRBV14 and J is TRBJ2-3; D remains unclear. The V gene lost 0 bases and the J gene lost 0 bases, with 13 bases spanning the gap. Germline CDR1 SGHDN, CDR2 FVKESK. CDR3 length: 17 amino acids. The CDR3 loop reads CASSQDVQDRSTDTQYF. The CDR3 DNA reads TGTGCCAGCAGCCAAGATGTACAAGATCGAAGCACAGATACGCAGTATTTT.

This clonotype came up many times. The V and J genes are TRBV20-1 and TRBJ2-7, with TRBD1 matching over 9 bases. V lost 3 bases to trimming and J lost 0 bases; unmatched junction nucleotides: 3. This CDR3 has 14 residues. Germline-derived CDR1 and CDR2 are DFQATT and SNEGSKA (reference sequence). For the CDR3, the DNA is TGCAGTGCTAGTCCGACAGGGGGCTCCTACGAGCAGTACGTC. Amino acid sequence: CSASPTGGSYEQYV.

The V and J genes are TRBV7-9 and TRBJ1-2; D remains ambiguous. Germline-derived CDR1 and CDR2 are SEHNR and FQNEAQ (reference sequence). V lost 4 bases, J lost 6 bases, and 12 bases lay in between. The CDR3 sequence is 13 residues long. The DNA for the CDR3 is TGTGCCAGCAGCTCCGACGGTTATGATGGCTACACCTTC. It codes for CASSSDGYDGYTF.

This clonotype was found a few times. In DNA, the CDR3 is TGTGCCAGCAGCTTCTCACAGAATAACAATGAGCAGTTCTTC. Translated, it gives CASSFSQNNNEQFF. This chain connects TRBV7-9 to TRBJ2-1; D call uncertain. There are 14 residues in the CDR3. The V end lost 3 bases, the J end lost 5 bases, and 11 bases lay between the germline ends. Per the germline V gene, CDR1 is SEHNR and CDR2 is FQNEAQ (reference sequence).

Only a few counts were recorded for this clonotype. The chain is built from TRBV27 and TRBJ2-7, with D possibly being TRBD2 (6 bases). CDR3 length equals 14 residues. With 2 bases removed from V and 4 bases from J, the gap between germline ends came to 12 bases. Looked up from germline, CDR1 is MNHEY and CDR2 is SMNVEV (reference sequence). The CDR3 DNA sequence: TGTGCCAGCAGTTTACGTCCGGGGAGGTACGAGCAGTACTTC. Encoded protein: CASSLRPGRYEQYF.

About this clonotype: Being one base from a much bigger clone, this may be a read error. V usage is TRBV7-2 and J usage is TRBJ1-2; weak D call: TRBD1 (5 bases). Germline lookup yields CDR1 SGHTA and CDR2 FQGNSA. CDR3 length equals 16 residues. The chain's CDR3 is CASSLEEQGTNYGYAF. DNA of the CDR3: TGTGCCAGCAGCTTAGAAGAGCAGGGAACTAACTATGGCTACGCCTTC.

This clonotype occurred a few times. The chain links TRBV7-9 to TRBJ1-1; D is unclear. The CDR3 length is 14 residues. V was clipped by 4 bases and J by 5 bases, with 14 bases between them. From germline, CDR1 is SEHNR and CDR2 FQNEAQ (reference sequence). The CDR3 DNA reads as TGTGCCAGCAGCTCGGACTTATTGGGGACTGAAGCTTTCTTT. Residues: CASSSDLLGTEAFF.

The chain recombines TRBV20-1 with TRBJ2-2, with D perhaps TRBD1 (5 bases). The CDR3 has 12 amino acids. Germline CDR1 and CDR2: DFQATT and SNEGSKA (reference sequence). V shed 4 bases and J shed 4 bases, with 7 bases lying between them. The CDR3 coding sequence is TGCAGTGCTAACAGGCCCACCGGGGAGCTGTTTTTT. Translated: CSANRPTGELFF.

This clonotype was counted between two and nine times. The rearrangement links TRBV7-6 to TRBJ2-1; TRBD2 matches at 7 bases. The CDR3 is 16 residues long. V was clipped by 2 bases and J by 6 bases; unmatched bases: 10. CDR1 is SGHVS, CDR2 FNYEAQ, per germline. This CDR3 is CASSLRTSVKANEQFF. The CDR3 bases are TGTGCCAGCAGCTTACGAACTAGCGTAAAAGCCAATGAGCAGTTCTTC.

The DNA for the CDR3 is TGCGCCAGCAGTGAGTCAGGACTAAACGAGCAGTACTTC. As protein: CASSESGLNEQYF. This chain connects TRBV10-1 to TRBJ2-7; TRBD2 is a possible D gene (6 bases). The germline gives CDR1 WNHNN, CDR2 SYGVQD (reference sequence). The CDR3 has 13 residues. The ends were cut back, 0 bases at V and 5 bases at J, with 8 bases in the middle.

Only a few counts were recorded for this clonotype. This chain connects TRBV7-8 to TRBJ2-7; 8 bases agree with TRBD1. The CDR3 has 13 amino acids. Germline V gene sequence: CDR1 SGHVS, CDR2 FQNEAQ. J was trimmed by 5 bases and V by 11 bases; bases with no gene match: 11. The CDR3 loop reads CAVEPTGDDEQYF. The CDR3 bases are TGTGCCGTGGAGCCGACAGGGGACGACGAGCAGTACTTC.

The rearrangement uses TRBV12-3 or TRBV12-4 and TRBJ2-7; D is perhaps TRBD2 (5 bases). This CDR3 has 14 amino acids. Trimming stripped 3 bases from V and 0 bases from J, with 9 bases between. The DNA for the CDR3 is TGTGCCAGCAGTTTCGTGGGGAGCTCCTACGAGCAGTACTTC. It is translated as CASSFVGSSYEQYF.

The rearrangement links TRBV7-9 to TRBJ2-3; D may be TRBD2 (7 bases). Deletions cut 5 bases from V and 2 bases from J, with 14 bases between. The germline V gene has CDR1 SEHNR and CDR2 FQNEAQ (reference sequence). This CDR3 has 15 residues. CDR3 DNA: TGTGCCAGCAGCGGAGGGGGGGACGCCACAGATACGCAGTATTTT. This codes for CASSGGGDATDTQYF.

The CDR3 loop reads CSVRLKGQGYGYTF. DNA for the CDR3: TGCAGCGTCCGCCTAAAGGGACAGGGCTATGGCTACACCTTC. V gene TRBV29-1 combines with J gene TRBJ1-2, with 9 nucleotides matching TRBD1. Germline CDR1 is SQVTM and CDR2 is ANQGSEA. The CDR3 runs 14 residues. The V gene end was trimmed by 6 bases and the J gene end by 4 bases; junction bases not matched to a gene: 9.

About this clonotype: A much more abundant neighbour one base away suggests this may be a read error. Because it lacks the conserved phenylalanine or tryptophan at the end, this CDR3 is likely a read error. The rearrangement joins TRBV7-2 to TRBJ2-2; D might be TRBD1 or TRBD2, each matching 6 bases. Germline V CDR1 and CDR2: SGHTA, FQGNSA. V was shortened by 3 bases and J by 2 bases, with 13 bases between the two germline ends. The CDR3 consists of 16 residues. Here the CDR3 reads CASSLVGGRNTGELFS. The DNA for the CDR3 is TGTGCCAGCAGCTTGGTGGGGGGCAGAAACACCGGGGAGCTGTTTTCT.

This clonotype appeared a few times. This chain links TRBV7-6 with TRBJ1-6, with 7 bases fitting TRBD1. CDR3 length equals 14 residues. The V gene's germline CDR1 is SGHVS and CDR2 FNYEAQ. V shed 5 bases and J 5 bases; nucleotides not matched to a gene: 3. The CDR3 coding sequence is TGTGCCAGCAGCGGGGGACAGCATAATTCACCCCTCCACTTT. This gives the protein CASSGGQHNSPLHF.

The chain has TRBV12-3 or TRBV12-4 and TRBJ2-2; D possibly uses TRBD1 or TRBD2 (5 bases each). The CDR3 extends over 13 amino acids. This CDR3 reads CAIGGGSTGELFF. CDR3 DNA: TGTGCTATCGGTGGGGGTTCCACCGGGGAGCTGTTTTTT.

This clonotype occurred a few times. The rearrangement uses TRBV27 and TRBJ2-2, with 11 bases that match TRBD2. Trimming removed 5 bases from V and 7 bases from J; junction bases left unmatched: 12. The germline gives CDR1 MNHEY, CDR2 SMNVEV (reference sequence). The length of the CDR3 is 17 residues. The CDR3 is CASSILGSGGANGELFF. The CDR3 DNA follows: TGTGCCAGCAGTATCCTCGGTAGCGGGGGGGCGAACGGGGAGCTGTTTTTT.

This sequence joins TRBV19 and TRBJ1-5, with a possible D match to TRBD1 (6 bases). Per germline, CDR1 LNHDA and CDR2 SQIVND (reference sequence). V lost 9 bases to trimming and J lost 4 bases, with 22 bases between them. This CDR3 region has 16 residues. The CDR3 is CASTGGGFSKNQPQHF. CDR3 sequence (DNA): TGTGCCAGCACCGGAGGGGGATTTTCTAAAAATCAGCCCCAGCATTTT.